The 11 T cell receptor beta chains reported below all come from one sample, sequenced in a study of blood T cells in healthy people across ages. PCR was performed a second time for roughly 7 to 11 cycles using a sample-barcoded 5' primer and a J-beta primer mix. MiXCR, applied by TCRdb to the 5' RACE reads, yields one record per CDR3 protein. The sample has some 800,000 distinct CDR3 sequences, about 25% seen once; the top ten hold under 4.5%. The same sample was also used in a study of T cells of mothers and their children.

Sequenced input: blood. The receptor source for this set is a boy between 5 and 17 years old in good health.

The V call is TRBV20-1, the J call TRBJ2-4; 7 positions match TRBD2. This CDR3 has 17 residues. The germline V gene encodes CDR1 DFQATT and CDR2 SNEGSKA (reference sequence). Trimming removed 1 base from V and 3 bases from J; junction bases left unmatched: 12. The CDR3: CSARAIGLADGKNIQYF. The CDR3 coding sequence is TGCAGTGCTAGAGCGATTGGGCTAGCGGACGGCAAAAACATTCAGTACTTC.

The CDR3 DNA sequence: TGTGCCAGCAGACGGACGGGCCGGCCACCCCTCCACTTT. Translated, it gives CASRRTGRPPLHF. The V gene is TRBV28, the J gene TRBJ1-6; D remains ambiguous. This CDR3 comprises 13 residues. Trimming removed 6 bases from V and 11 bases from J, with 14 bases in between. Germline V CDR1 and CDR2: MDHEN, SYDVKM. Full variable domain (missing parts from reference TRBV28 and TRBJ1-6): DVKVTQSSRYLVKRTGEKVFLECVQDMDHENMFWYRQDPGLGLRLIYFSYDVKMKEKGDIPEGYSVSREKKERFSLILESASTNQTSMYLCASRRTGRPPLHFGNGTRLTVT.

V usage is TRBV5-8 and J usage is TRBJ2-3; no definite D call. The CDR3 is made up of 12 amino acids. Trimming removed 1 base from V and 11 bases from J, with 11 bases in between. CDR1 is SGHTS and CDR2 is YDEGEE in the germline V gene. As DNA, the CDR3 is TGTGCCAGCAGCTTGACGGAGCAGTTGCAGTATTTT. This gives the protein CASSLTEQLQYF.

This clonotype has just a few counts. One end of the junction does not line up with germline, which may come from a read error. The rearrangement joins TRBV7-9 to TRBJ1-6; D remains ambiguous. The CDR3 length is 17 residues. Germline V lookup: CDR1 SEHNR, CDR2 FQNEAQ (reference sequence). This chain's CDR3 is CASGLALIEGSNSPLHF. The CDR3 DNA follows: TGTGCCAGCGGCTTAGCGCTGATCGAAGGATCCAATTCACCCCTCCACTTT.

This clonotype came up a few times. This sequence joins TRBV20-1 and TRBJ1-1; the D is unclear. The V end lost 0 bases, the J end lost 11 bases, and 16 bases lay between the germline ends. The CDR3 runs to 13 residues. CDR1 DFQATT and CDR2 SNEGSKA come from the germline V gene (reference sequence). The CDR3: CSARDLSRRYAFF. The CDR3 DNA sequence: TGCAGTGCTAGAGATTTATCCAGACGGTACGCTTTCTTT.

The chain is built from TRBV6-2 or TRBV6-3 and TRBJ2-1; D call uncertain. CDR3 length equals 16 residues. Trimming removed 0 bases at V and 5 bases at J, with 14 bases between. Germline lookup yields CDR1 MNHEY and CDR2 SVGEGT. The CDR3 spells CASSYSESSWDNEQFF. The CDR3 region has the DNA TGTGCCAGCAGTTACTCGGAGTCTAGTTGGGACAATGAGCAGTTCTTC.

This clonotype was counted only a few times. V usage is TRBV5-5 and J usage is TRBJ1-6, with 9 positions matching TRBD1. Looked up from germline, CDR1 is SGHKS and CDR2 is YYEKEE (reference sequence). V shed 1 base and J 10 bases; nucleotides not matched to a gene: 9. CDR3 length equals 16 residues. The CDR3 region has the DNA TGTGCCAGCAGCTTGCAGGACAGGGGAACCGAATCACCCCTCCACTTT. Amino acid sequence: CASSLQDRGTESPLHF. Full variable domain (rest looked up from reference TRBV5-5 and TRBJ1-6): DAGVTQSPTHLIKTRGQQVTLRCSPISGHKSVSWYQQVLGQGPQFIFQYYEKEERGRGNFPDRFSARQFPNYSSELNVNALLLGDSALYLCASSLQDRGTESPLHFGNGTRLTVT.

This clonotype was picked up a small number of times. The rearrangement joins TRBV7-9 to TRBJ1-1; D gene uncertain. The V gene lost 4 bases and the J gene lost 2 bases, with 8 bases spanning the gap. In germline, CDR1 is SEHNR, CDR2 FQNEAQ (reference sequence). The CDR3 runs to 13 residues. CDR3 DNA sequence: TGTGCCAGCAGCTGGGCGCCTAACACTGAAGCTTTCTTT. Translated: CASSWAPNTEAFF.

A few counts support this clonotype. The rearrangement links TRBV12-3 or TRBV12-4 to TRBJ2-3; 9 bases are shared with TRBD1. This CDR3 has 15 amino acids. Germline trimming cut 6 bases from V and 2 bases from J; bases unmatched to any gene: 6. The CDR3 sequence: CASSWGDRDTDTQYF. The CDR3 DNA sequence: TGTGCCAGCAGCTGGGGGGACAGGGACACAGATACGCAGTATTTT.

The chain recombines TRBV5-6 with TRBJ2-3; TRBD1 agrees at 10 bases. From germline, CDR1 is SGHDT and CDR2 YYEEEE. V shed 1 base and J 1 base; nucleotides not matched to a gene: 15. This CDR3 comprises 20 residues. CDR3 sequence reads: CASSLNQFRDRGIRTDTQYF. The CDR3 DNA follows: TGTGCCAGCAGCTTGAACCAATTCCGGGACAGGGGAATTCGCACAGATACGCAGTATTTT. Using reference TRBV5-6 and TRBJ2-3 for the parts outside the CDR3, the full variable domain is DAGVTQSPTHLIKTRGQQVTLRCSPKSGHDTVSWYQQALGQGPQFIFQYYEEEERQRGNFPDRFSGHQFPNYSSELNVNALLLGDSALYLCASSLNQFRDRGIRTDTQYFGPGTRLTVL.

The chain links TRBV6-2 or TRBV6-3 to TRBJ2-7, with D perhaps matching TRBD2 (5 bases). Deletions cut 3 bases from V and 3 bases from J, with 18 bases between. Germline V lookup: CDR1 MNHEY, CDR2 SVGEGT. CDR3 length: 16 amino acids. The CDR3 sequence is CASSYSTGIPDYEQYF. The DNA of the CDR3 is TGTGCCAGCAGTTATTCGACCGGGATCCCCGACTACGAGCAGTACTTC.